This is a list of T cell receptor beta chains from one sample in a study of blood T cell repertoires in COVID-19. TCRdb's table, derived via immunoSEQ multiplex PCR, lists solely in-frame clones and lacks some. The table lists 200,000 to 250,000 clones, more than 80% of them singletons. The sequencing input was PBMCs or T cells enriched from blood (not recorded which). Receptors were obtained from a man aged 55 to 70 who had recovered from COVID-19. CDR3s include the opening cysteine and the closing phenylalanine or tryptophan. The D gene is left open where the match is weak. Size tells how often a clone was seen (once, few, many) or the class of an expanded clone, and some rows leave it out.

cdr3_nt	cdr3_aa	clone_size	j_call	v_call	d_call
TGTGCCATCAGTGAACCTTCAGGATTGAACACCGGGGAGCTGTTTTTT	CAISEPSGLNTGELFF	-	TRBJ2-2	TRBV10-3	-
TGTGCCAGCAGCTCAGGACAGGCTAGCAATCAGCCCCAGCATTTT	CASSSGQASNQPQHF	-	TRBJ1-5	TRBV7-9	TRBD1
TGTGCCAGCAGTGAATTGAGACAGAACTATGGCTACACCTTC	CASSELRQNYGYTF	-	TRBJ1-2	TRBV25-1	-
TGTGCCAGCAGCCAAGGGTCAGGGATCGGCCATCAGCCCCAGCATTTT	CASSQGSGIGHQPQHF	-	TRBJ1-5	TRBV3-1/TRBV3-2	-
TGTGCCAGTAGTAGGGACAGTTACAATGAGCAGTTCTTC	CASSRDSYNEQFF	-	TRBJ2-1	TRBV19	TRBD1
TGTGCCAGCAGCAGGGAGGCTGGAAACACCATATATTTT	CASSREAGNTIYF	-	TRBJ1-3	TRBV7-2	-
TGTGCCAGCAGCCAAGATCGGGCAGGGTATAATTCACCCCTCCACTTT	CASSQDRAGYNSPLHF	-	TRBJ1-6	TRBV14	-
TGCAGCGTTGAAGGATTGACGACTAGCGGGGGGTACGAGCAGTACTTC	CSVEGLTTSGGYEQYF	-	TRBJ2-7	TRBV29-1	TRBD2
TGTGCCAGCAGACTCCTCTTCAGGGACACTGAAGCTTTCTTT	CASRLLFRDTEAFF	-	TRBJ1-1	TRBV27	-
TGCGCCAGCAGCCAATCAGGGATAGCCACAGATACGCAGTATTTT	CASSQSGIATDTQYF	-	TRBJ2-3	TRBV4-3	-
TGTGCCAGCAGCTTAATAATAGCCCTCTCCTACGAGCAGTACTTC	CASSLIIALSYEQYF	-	TRBJ2-7	TRBV11-2	-
TGTGCCAGCAGATTTTCAGGGGGAGGTGAAAAACTGTTTTTT	CASRFSGGGEKLFF	-	TRBJ1-4	TRBV5-8	TRBD1
TGTGCCAGTAGTGCACTTCCACAGGTTGTGAACACTGAAGCTTTCTTT	CASSALPQVVNTEAFF	-	TRBJ1-1	TRBV19	-
TGTGCCAGCAGCCAGAGAGTGAACACCGGGGAGCTGTTTTTT	CASSQRVNTGELFF	-	TRBJ2-2	TRBV3-1/TRBV3-2	-
TGTGCCAGCAGCTTATTACTAGCGGGGGAGGAGCAGTACTTC	CASSLLLAGEEQYF	-	TRBJ2-7	TRBV7-2	TRBD2
TGTGCCAGCAGCGCATACAGGGCCCTCAACACTGAAGCTTTCTTT	CASSAYRALNTEAFF	-	TRBJ1-1	TRBV7-2	-
TGTGCCAGCAGCCAAGTGCGCCAGGGGTTGAGTGAGCAGTTCTTC	CASSQVRQGLSEQFF	-	TRBJ2-1	TRBV4-2	-
TGCGCCAGCAGCTTGAGCCCCGGGACACCGTCCTACGAGCAGTACTTC	CASSLSPGTPSYEQYF	-	TRBJ2-7	TRBV5-1	-
TGTGCCAGCAGCCCCCTCGCGGGGGGCTACACCGGGGAGCTGTTTTTT	CASSPLAGGYTGELFF	-	TRBJ2-2	TRBV3-1/TRBV3-2	TRBD2
TGTGCCAGTAGTATGAAGCGGGGGGGCGTTGGTGAGCAGTTCTTC	CASSMKRGGVGEQFF	-	TRBJ2-1	TRBV19	TRBD2
TGTGCCAGCAACTTCTATAATTCACCCCTCCACTTT	CASNFYNSPLHF	-	TRBJ1-6	TRBV3-1/TRBV3-2	-
TGTGCCAGCAGTGAGGGGCAGGGCCGGCAGCCCCAGCATTTT	CASSEGQGRQPQHF	once	TRBJ1-5	TRBV2	-